These 26 T cell receptor beta chains share one sample of origin, sequenced in a study of beta chain features in type 1 diabetes. The authors reverse transcribed all of the isolated RNA, so sequencing captured expressed TCRB transcripts. Repertoires were generated with immunoSEQ multiplex PCR, while TCRdb's copy carries only in-frame clones and drops some. The repertoire has hundreds of thousands of clones, roughly an eighth of them found once; the top ten carry less than 0.025%. Their recognized antigens are unknown. Study-level points and caveats: Moderate but significant shortening of TCRB CDR3s was recorded in all four CD4+ subsets from Type 1 diabetes patients.

Input material: naive CD4+ T cells from blood. Source of these receptors: a man between 18 and 29 years old with type 1 diabetes.

CDR3 bases: TGTGCCAGCAGCTTAGCAGGGACAGGGGGCAGGTACGAGCAGTACTTC. It translates to CASSLAGTGGRYEQYF. V usage is TRBV13 and J usage is TRBJ2-7; 12 nucleotides match TRBD1. The CDR3 consists of 16 residues. Germline values: CDR1 PRHDT, CDR2 FYEKMQ (reference sequence). V was pared by 1 base and J by 4 bases, with 5 bases of the junction left unmatched.

This clone turned up a few times. The DNA is omitted, as the CDR3 cannot be located on it reliably, and the CDR3 follows TCRdb's listing. The chain combines TRBV5-6 with TRBJ1-5; TRBD1 is the table's D call and was not checked against the DNA. CDR1 is SGHDT and CDR2 is YYEEEE in the germline V gene. Including both end residues, the CDR3 is 16 amino acids long. CDR3 region: CASSILGTGVNQPQHF.

This clone was observed a few times. The V and J genes are TRBV10-3 and TRBJ2-1, with 13 bases matching TRBD2. Losses at the gene ends were 4 bases for V and 10 bases for J; bases not matched to a gene: 7. Germline assignment: CDR1 ENHRY and CDR2 SYGVKD. The CDR3 is 15 residues long. The CDR3 loop is CAISVGLAGNREQFF. Written as DNA, the CDR3 is TGTGCCATCAGTGTGGGACTAGCGGGGAATCGGGAGCAGTTCTTC.

The chain carries TRBV20-1 and TRBJ2-5; no clear D gene. The CDR3 covers 9 residues. The germline V gene has CDR1 DFQATT and CDR2 SNEGSKA (reference sequence). The V end lost 6 bases, the J end lost 1 base, and 0 bases lay between the germline ends. The CDR3 bases are TGCAGTGCCCAAGAGACCCAGTACTTC. Translating gives CSAQETQYF.

This clone occurred a few times. The CDR3 is CATGTSSTDTQYF. CDR3 DNA sequence: TGTGCCACCGGGACAAGTAGCACAGATACGCAGTATTTT. The chain joins TRBV6-6 to TRBJ2-3; D is perhaps TRBD1 (6 bases). The CDR3 totals 13 residues. Germline V gene data show CDR1 as MNHNY and CDR2 as SVGAGI (reference sequence). V was clipped by 10 bases and J by 0 bases, with 11 bases between them.

The rearrangement uses TRBV18 and TRBJ2-5; D possibly matches TRBD1 or TRBD2 (6 bases each). The CDR3 is 13 residues long. Deletions cut 1 base from V and 9 bases from J, with 12 bases between. The germline V gene has CDR1 KGHSH and CDR2 LQKENI. As DNA, the CDR3 is TGTGCCAGCTCACCACGGGGGGCGGAGGCCCAGTACTTC. Its translation: CASSPRGAEAQYF.

The V call is TRBV7-9, the J call TRBJ2-1; TRBD2 matches at 8 bases. The trim removed 10 bases at V and 5 bases at J, leaving 13 bases unmatched. Germline CDR1 SEHNR, CDR2 FQNEAQ (reference sequence). The CDR3 has 15 residues. CDR3 sequence: CATLGGTRVNNEQFF. The CDR3 DNA follows: TGTGCCACCCTGGGGGGGACTAGAGTAAACAATGAGCAGTTCTTC.

V and J are TRBV6-6 and TRBJ2-1; D is unclear. The CDR3 totals 13 residues. Germline V gene lookup returns CDR1 MNHNY and CDR2 SVGAGI (reference sequence). The V end was cut by 6 bases, the J end by 1 base, with 7 bases between. CDR3 residues: CASRDASYNEQFF. The CDR3 DNA sequence: TGTGCCAGCAGGGACGCTTCCTACAATGAGCAGTTCTTC.

The chain joins TRBV7-2 to TRBJ1-2; a possible D gene is TRBD1 (6 bases). V was cut by 2 bases and J by 5 bases, with 12 bases left in between. The CDR3 consists of 14 residues. CDR1 and CDR2 (germline): SGHTA, FQGNSA. The CDR3 DNA is TGTGCCAGCAGCTTATTTGGGGGCGAATATGGCTACACCTTC. Its protein is CASSLFGGEYGYTF.

CDR3 DNA sequence: TGTGCCAGCAGTATTACAAGAATGAACACTGAAGCTTTCTTT. Its translation: CASSITRMNTEAFF. The chain carries TRBV6-6 and TRBJ1-1, with D uncertain. CDR1 and CDR2 from the germline V gene are MNHNY and SVGAGI (reference sequence). V gave up 5 bases and J gave up 0 bases, with 10 bases separating them. CDR3 size: 14 residues.

This clone has only a few counts. V is TRBV18 and J is TRBJ2-1; D not resolved. The CDR3 runs 16 residues. Looked up from germline, CDR1 is KGHSH and CDR2 is LQKENI. V lost 6 bases and J 1 base, leaving 16 bases between the germline ends. CDR3 nucleotides: TGTGCCAGCTCCCTTGACATTGGGGTTTCCTACAATGAGCAGTTCTTC. Its protein product is CASSLDIGVSYNEQFF.

In its sample, this clone was seen a few times. J is TRBJ1-4 and V is TRBV10-3; 8 positions agree with TRBD1. The CDR3 contains 15 residues. The germline CDR1 and CDR2 sequences are ENHRY and SYGVKD. With V trimmed by 2 bases and J by 3 bases, 2 bases remained unmatched. CDR3 amino acids: CAISEGTGANEKLFF. The DNA of the CDR3 is TGTGCCATCAGTGAGGGGACAGGAGCTAATGAAAAACTGTTTTTT.

The V call is TRBV30, the J call TRBJ1-4, with 8 bases fitting TRBD1. The CDR3 runs to 16 residues. The germline V gene has CDR1 GTSNPN and CDR2 SVGIG (reference sequence). V dropped 2 bases and J dropped 5; count of bases not matched to a gene: 10. CDR3 DNA sequence: TGTGCCTGGAGTCGACAGGGGCCCTTCCTGAATGAAAAACTGTTTTTT. Its translation: CAWSRQGPFLNEKLFF. Looking up the rest from reference TRBV30 and TRBJ1-4 gives the full variable domain: SQTIHQWPATLVQPVGSPLSLECTVEGTSNPNLYWYRQAAGRGLQLLFYSVGIGQISSEVPQNLSASRPQDRQFILSSKKLLLSDSGFYLCAWSRQGPFLNEKLFFGSGTQLSVL.

This clone was detected only a few times. The chain has TRBV7-3 and TRBJ2-7, with D unresolved. V was pared by 2 bases and J by 0 bases, with 11 bases between. Germline CDR1 is SGHTA and CDR2 is FQGTGA. CDR3 size: 15 residues. The CDR3 DNA sequence: TGTGCCAGCAGCTTAGGCCCGGGTAGCTCCTACGAGCAGTACTTC. Translated, it gives CASSLGPGSSYEQYF.

This rearrangement joins TRBV30 to TRBJ1-2; D not certain. Germline V lookup: CDR1 GTSNPN, CDR2 SVGIG (reference sequence). The CDR3 totals 12 residues. V lost 2 bases, J lost 5 bases, and 9 bases lay in between. CDR3 coding DNA: TGTGCCTGGAGTCCCGTCCGATATGGCTACACCTTC. This codes for CAWSPVRYGYTF.

This clone was observed a handful of times. This chain uses TRBV13 with TRBJ2-3; 9 bases are a match to TRBD1. V gave up 3 bases and J gave up 4 bases; unmatched junction bases: 5. Germline lookup yields CDR1 PRHDT and CDR2 FYEKMQ (reference sequence). This CDR3 region has 15 residues. CDR3 amino acids: CASSFGQGLADTQYF. CDR3 nucleotide sequence: TGTGCCAGCAGCTTCGGACAGGGGTTGGCAGATACGCAGTATTTT.

The V gene is TRBV6-5, the J gene TRBJ1-6, with D hard to call. This CDR3 has 16 residues. Germline V gene data show CDR1 as MNHEY and CDR2 as SVGAGI. V was pared by 0 bases and J by 8 bases, with 14 bases between. CDR3 amino acids: CASSYSDGVGDSPLHF. In DNA form, the CDR3 reads TGTGCCAGCAGTTACTCGGACGGGGTCGGGGATTCACCCCTCCACTTT.

This clone was recorded a few times. The chain links TRBV10-3 to TRBJ1-5, with D possibly being TRBD1 (6 bases). V was trimmed by 6 bases and J by 2 bases, leaving 8 bases between them. The CDR3 is 13 amino acids. Germline lookup yields CDR1 ENHRY and CDR2 SYGVKD. CDR3 amino acids: CAIREGGNQPQHF. CDR3 nucleotide sequence: TGTGCCATCAGGGAGGGGGGCAATCAGCCCCAGCATTTT.

This chain links TRBV5-1 with TRBJ2-1; 8 nucleotides align to TRBD1. Germline-derived CDR1 and CDR2 are SGHRS and YFSETQ. CDR3 size: 15 residues. The V and J ends lost 2 bases and 5 bases, in that order; junction bases with no gene match: 6. The DNA of the CDR3 is TGCGCCAGCAGCTTAGGACAGGGCCACCACAATGAGCAGTTCTTC. The encoded protein is CASSLGQGHHNEQFF.

This clone was recorded a few times. The chain employs TRBV25-1 and TRBJ1-2; D is possibly TRBD1 (6 bases). Germline values: CDR1 MGHDK, CDR2 SYGVNS. Trimming cost V 4 bases and J 2 bases, with 14 bases left between them. The CDR3 is made up of 15 amino acids. CDR3 region: CASSGPGGLNYGYTF. Written as DNA, the CDR3 is TGTGCCAGCAGTGGTCCGGGGGGGCTCAACTATGGCTACACCTTC.

J is TRBJ2-7 and V is TRBV7-9, with no clear D. Germline assignment: CDR1 SEHNR and CDR2 FQNEAQ (reference sequence). The CDR3 is 13 residues long. Trimming removed 1 base from V and 5 bases from J, with 9 bases in between. CDR3 protein: CASSLVPQHEQYF. The CDR3, as DNA: TGTGCCAGCAGCTTAGTCCCCCAACACGAGCAGTACTTC.

This clone has more than one count but fewer than ten. V is TRBV27 and J is TRBJ2-7, with 7 bases identical to TRBD1. After removal of 6 bases from V and 11 bases from J, the junction contained 13 bases not matched to a gene. The CDR3 runs 13 residues. Germline values: CDR1 MNHEY, CDR2 SMNVEV (reference sequence). The DNA for the CDR3 is TGTGCCAGCAGGCCCCCCAGACAGGGAGTAGAGTACTTC. Translating it yields CASRPPRQGVEYF.

In its sample, this clone was seen a few times. The chain has TRBV5-1 and TRBJ1-1; possible D gene TRBD1, 5 bases. This CDR3 is built from 15 residues. V was cut by 2 bases and J by 4 bases, with 15 bases left in between. Germline lookup yields CDR1 SGHRS and CDR2 YFSETQ. The CDR3 is CASSFLQGGTTEAFF. CDR3 DNA sequence: TGCGCCAGCAGCTTTCTTCAGGGAGGGACCACTGAAGCTTTCTTT.

This clone has a handful of counts. The chain has TRBV7-9 and TRBJ1-2; TRBD1 matches 7 bases. The ends lost 6 bases at V and 6 bases at J; junction bases unmatched: 4. Germline CDR1 is SEHNR and CDR2 is FQNEAQ (reference sequence). CDR3 size: 12 residues. The CDR3 DNA reads as TGTGCCAGCAGGAAAGACAGGGATGGCTACACCTTC. Its protein is CASRKDRDGYTF.

There are a few counts of this clone. The same CDR3 also results from other DNA sequences found in this sample. The chain employs TRBV29-1 and TRBJ1-2, with a weak D call TRBD1 (5 bases). V was shortened by 5 bases and J by 3 bases, with 7 bases between the two germline ends. Germline-derived CDR1 and CDR2 are SQVTM and ANQGSEA. This CDR3 has 11 residues. CDR3 coding DNA: TGCAGCGTTCGGGGGGACTATGGCTACACCTTC. Translating gives CSVRGDYGYTF.

This clone has more than one count but fewer than ten. The rearrangement uses TRBV18 and TRBJ1-1; 9 positions match TRBD1. With 1 base clipped from V and 1 base from J, the junction kept 1 base outside the gene matches. The germline CDR1 and CDR2 sequences are KGHSH and LQKENI. The CDR3 covers 15 residues. CDR3: CASSPQDRGNTEAFF. The CDR3 nucleotides read TGTGCCAGCTCACCACAGGACAGGGGGAACACTGAAGCTTTCTTT.